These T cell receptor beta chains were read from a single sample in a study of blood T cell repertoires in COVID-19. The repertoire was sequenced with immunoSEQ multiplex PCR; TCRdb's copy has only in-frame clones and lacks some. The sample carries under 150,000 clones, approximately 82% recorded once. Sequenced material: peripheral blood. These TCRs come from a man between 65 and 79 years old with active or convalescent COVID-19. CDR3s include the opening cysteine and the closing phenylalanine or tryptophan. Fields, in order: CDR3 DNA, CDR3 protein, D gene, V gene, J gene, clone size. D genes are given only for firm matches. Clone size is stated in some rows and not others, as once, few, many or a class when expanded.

DNA: TGTGCCAGCAGCTCTAAATGGGGGCCCAATAATTCACCCCTCCACTTT; CDR3: CASSSKWGPNNSPLHF; D: -; V: TRBV9; J: TRBJ1-6; size: -
DNA: TGTGCCAGCACCGGTCTAGAGAATGAGCAGTTCTTC; CDR3: CASTGLENEQFF; D: -; V: TRBV7-9; J: TRBJ2-1; size: few
DNA: TGTGCCAGCAGTTTTGAGGCTAGCCGAAATGTTTACGAGCAGTACTTC; CDR3: CASSFEASRNVYEQYF; D: -; V: TRBV27; J: TRBJ2-7; size: -
DNA: TGTGCCAGCAGCTTACAGTTTAGCAATCAGCCCCAGCATTTT; CDR3: CASSLQFSNQPQHF; D: -; V: TRBV7-2; J: TRBJ1-5; size: -
DNA: TGTGCCAGCAGGGGGCTAAGCGGGGGGGCAGATACGCAGTATTTT; CDR3: CASRGLSGGADTQYF; D: TRBD2; V: TRBV6-6; J: TRBJ2-3; size: -
DNA: TGTGCCAGCAGCGGAGAATCCCGGGTATCCGGCTACACCTTC; CDR3: CASSGESRVSGYTF; D: -; V: TRBV2; J: TRBJ1-2; size: -
DNA: TGTGCCAGCAGCTTAGCGCGGGGTAGCGTTGAGCAGTTCTTC; CDR3: CASSLARGSVEQFF; D: -; V: TRBV7-2; J: TRBJ2-1; size: -
DNA: TGTGCCACCAGTGACCCCGCAGGCGCGGGCGAGACCCAGTACTTC; CDR3: CATSDPAGAGETQYF; D: -; V: TRBV24-1; J: TRBJ2-5; size: -
DNA: TGTGCCAGCGCGGGATACACCGGGGAGCTGTTTTTT; CDR3: CASAGYTGELFF; D: -; V: TRBV9; J: TRBJ2-2; size: -
DNA: TGTGCCAGCAGCGCGCGGACAGTCAACACTGAAGCTTTCTTT; CDR3: CASSARTVNTEAFF; D: -; V: TRBV2; J: TRBJ1-1; size: -
DNA: TGTGCCAGCAGCCCCACTAACGGGAGGGGCACAGATACGCAGTATTTT; CDR3: CASSPTNGRGTDTQYF; D: TRBD2; V: TRBV5-4; J: TRBJ2-3; size: -
DNA: TGTGCCAGCAGTTCCCGACAGGGGGCGGTCTATGGCTACACCTTC; CDR3: CASSSRQGAVYGYTF; D: TRBD1; V: TRBV6-5; J: TRBJ1-2; size: -
DNA: TGTGCCAAGACGGGGTCCCGCTGCTTCTATGGCTACACCTTC; CDR3: CAKTGSRCFYGYTF; D: -; V: TRBV21-1; J: TRBJ1-2; size: -
DNA: TGTGCCAGTAGTGGCGGGCTAGATTACTATGGCTACACCTTC; CDR3: CASSGGLDYYGYTF; D: -; V: TRBV19; J: TRBJ1-2; size: -
DNA: TGTGCCAGCAGCCAAGATTTCCAGCGGGGGGGGCATGAGCAGTTCTTC; CDR3: CASSQDFQRGGHEQFF; D: TRBD2; V: TRBV4-2; J: TRBJ2-1; size: -
DNA: TGTGCCAGCAGCTCTTCGGCGGGGGCGCGTCACACCGGGGAGCTGTTTTTT; CDR3: CASSSSAGARHTGELFF; D: -; V: TRBV5-4; J: TRBJ2-2; size: -
DNA: TGCGCCAGCAGCTTGGGACAGCGGGGAGGCACTGAAGCTTTCTTT; CDR3: CASSLGQRGGTEAFF; D: -; V: TRBV5-1; J: TRBJ1-1; size: -